One sample yielded the 5 T cell receptor beta chains listed below, sequenced in a study of cytomegalovirus exposure and HLA in healthy donors. Primers: 60 Vbeta forward and 13 Jbeta reverse. The repertoire was sequenced with immunoSEQ multiplex PCR; TCRdb's copy has only in-frame clones and lacks some. The sample shows 100,000 to 150,000 clones, 75% to 85% of them seen only once. Sequenced sample: PBMCs. The receptors here all came from a man aged 50-59 years in good health and CMV-seronegative.

This sequence joins TRBV2 and TRBJ1-2; TRBD1 aligns across 7 bases. Germline CDR1 reads SNHLY; CDR2 reads FYNNEI. The CDR3 is made up of 15 amino acids. V shed 6 bases and J 8 bases; nucleotides not matched to a gene: 15. DNA for the CDR3: TGTGCCAGCAGGGAATACCCGACAGGGTCGATGGGCTACACCTTC. It specifies CASREYPTGSMGYTF.

The chain recombines TRBV19 with TRBJ2-1, with D hard to call. Germline-derived CDR1 and CDR2 are LNHDA and SQIVND (reference sequence). Between the trimmed V and J ends, which lost 6 bases and 4 bases, there was a span of 4 bases. This CDR3 region has 11 residues. This CDR3 is CASSPYNEQFF. The CDR3 DNA reads as TGTGCCAGTAGCCCGTACAATGAGCAGTTCTTC.

The V gene is TRBV6-5, the J gene TRBJ1-2, with D possibly TRBD1 on 6 matching bases. The CDR3 consists of 12 residues. The germline gives CDR1 MNHEY, CDR2 SVGAGI. Between the trimmed V and J ends, which lost 6 bases and 3 bases, there was a span of 8 bases. CDR3 amino acids: CASRDSYYGYTF. CDR3 sequence (DNA): TGTGCCAGCAGGGACAGCTACTATGGCTACACCTTC.

J is TRBJ1-2 and V is TRBV11-1, with D unresolved. The CDR3 is made up of 14 amino acids. V was shortened by 1 base and J by 4 bases, with 10 bases between the two germline ends. CDR1 is SGHAT and CDR2 is FQDESV in the germline V gene (reference sequence). Here the CDR3 DNA reads TGTGCCAGCAGCTTAGGAGGCGGTTCCTATGGCTACACCTTC. Translation: CASSLGGGSYGYTF.

This clone was found once. J is TRBJ1-5 and V is TRBV15; D is undetermined. The CDR3 covers 17 residues. Germline V gene sequence: CDR1 LNHNV, CDR2 YYDKDF (reference sequence). The V gene lost 5 bases and the J gene lost 5 bases, with 22 bases spanning the gap. CDR3 nucleotides: TGTGCCACCAGCTCCCGCGGGAGAGGGCCGAAGGATCAGCCCCAGCATTTT. It is translated as CATSSRGRGPKDQPQHF.